The next 31 T cell receptor beta chains were all read from a single sample in a study of control samples from healthy donors and cancer patients (dated by TCRdb to about 2020). The library was made by the immunoSEQ multiplex PCR assay. TCRdb stores this immuneACCESS table with in-frame sequences only. Part of the clones is absent; in the studies checked, under half of the shortfall reflects unresolved V genes, and no reason is known for the rest. This sample holds tens of thousands of clones; about four fifths were observed only once. The ten largest clones capture 2.5% to 3% of the sample. The sequencing sample was made of PBMCs. The receptors were gathered from a woman aged 45-60 years with lung cancer.

The chain combines TRBV30 with TRBJ2-1; TRBD1 might be the D (5 bases). This CDR3 region has 13 residues. The germline CDR1 and CDR2 sequences are GTSNPN and SVGIG (reference sequence). With 5 bases removed from V and 6 bases from J, the gap between germline ends came to 14 bases. The CDR3 DNA reads TGTGCCTGGGTAGCCAGGGCTGGCAATGAGCAGTTCTTC. Its protein product is CAWVARAGNEQFF.

The table lists this clone with a count of one. The CDR3: CASSFGGNYEQYF. The DNA for the CDR3 is TGTGCCAGCAGTTTTGGCGGGAACTACGAGCAGTACTTC. The chain couples TRBV12-3 or TRBV12-4 to TRBJ2-7; perhaps TRBD2 as D (6 bases). This CDR3 has 13 amino acids. Trimming stripped 3 bases from V and 3 bases from J, with 9 bases between.

The rearrangement joins TRBV7-9 to TRBJ2-3; 10 bases line up with TRBD1. The CDR3 has 19 residues. From germline, CDR1 is SEHNR and CDR2 FQNEAQ (reference sequence). V trimming: 4 bases; J trimming: 2 bases; junction bases outside the gene matches: 15. The CDR3 nucleotides read TGTGCCAGCAGCTCTCCGGGACAGGGGTCCATATTATTCACAGATACGCAGTATTTT. Translating it yields CASSSPGQGSILFTDTQYF.

The genes are TRBV28 and TRBJ1-5; D unresolved. Trimming removed 2 bases from V and 0 bases from J, with 11 bases in between. The CDR3 totals 16 residues. CDR1 and CDR2 (germline): MDHEN, SYDVKM. The CDR3 region is CASSLTGKGSNQPQHF. The CDR3 nucleotides are TGTGCCAGCAGTTTAACCGGCAAGGGTAGCAATCAGCCCCAGCATTTT.

J is TRBJ2-7 and V is TRBV6-5; D gene unclear. The CDR3 loop spans 14 amino acids. Trimming shortened V by 0 bases and J by 2 bases, and 8 bases separated the two germline ends. CDR1 and CDR2 from the germline V gene are MNHEY and SVGAGI. CDR3 protein: CASSYSLGPYEQYF. The CDR3 DNA sequence: TGTGCCAGCAGTTACTCGCTCGGCCCCTACGAGCAGTACTTC.

The chain is built from TRBV27 and TRBJ1-5, with no clear D. The CDR3 spans 12 residues. V was clipped by 4 bases and J by 4 bases, with 5 bases between them. CDR1 and CDR2 from the germline V gene are MNHEY and SMNVEV (reference sequence). CDR3 protein: CASSSLNQPQHF. Written as DNA, the CDR3 is TGTGCCAGCAGTTCCCTGAATCAGCCCCAGCATTTT.

This rearrangement joins TRBV14 to TRBJ2-5, with 7 bases fitting TRBD1. V was pared by 5 bases and J by 8 bases, with 8 bases of the junction left unmatched. Looked up from germline, CDR1 is SGHDN and CDR2 is FVKESK. The CDR3 runs 13 residues. DNA of the CDR3: TGTGCCAGCAGCTTTGACAGGGCAGGAACCCAGTACTTC. Translating gives CASSFDRAGTQYF. Full variable domain (missing parts from reference TRBV14 and TRBJ2-5): EAGVTQFPSHSVIEKGQTVTLRCDPISGHDNLYWYRRVMGKEIKFLLHFVKESKQDESGMPNNRFLAERTGGTYSTLKVQPAELEDSGVYFCASSFDRAGTQYFGPGTRLLVL.

This clone occurred a few times. V gene TRBV11-3 combines with J gene TRBJ2-1, with 10 bases lining up with TRBD2. The ends lost 2 bases at V and 0 bases at J; junction bases unmatched: 10. The CDR3 sequence is 19 residues long. CDR1 and CDR2 from the germline V gene are SGHNT and YENEEA. DNA for the CDR3: TGTGCCAGCAGCTTAAACGTACTAGCGGGATTAAGCTCCTACAATGAGCAGTTCTTC. This codes for CASSLNVLAGLSSYNEQFF.

The rearrangement uses TRBV4-2 and TRBJ2-7, with D possibly being TRBD1 (6 bases). The CDR3 covers 16 residues. Germline CDR1 LGHNA, CDR2 YNFKEQ. Trimming left V 0 bases short and J 0 bases short, with 12 bases between. The CDR3 sequence is CASSQDTTGSSYEQYF. The CDR3 DNA sequence: TGTGCCAGCAGCCAAGATACTACAGGGAGCTCCTACGAGCAGTACTTC.

The chain recombines TRBV30 with TRBJ1-1, with D hard to call. The CDR3 extends over 13 amino acids. The V end was cut by 5 bases, the J end by 0 bases, with 10 bases between. The V gene's germline CDR1 is GTSNPN and CDR2 SVGIG (reference sequence). The CDR3 protein is CAWGDGLNTEAFF. CDR3 in DNA: TGTGCCTGGGGTGACGGACTGAACACTGAAGCTTTCTTT.

The chain links TRBV19 to TRBJ2-6; D not resolved. CDR1 is LNHDA, CDR2 SQIVND, per germline (reference sequence). This CDR3 has 17 residues. V gave up 3 bases and J gave up 2 bases, with 14 bases separating them. As DNA, the CDR3 is TGTGCCAGTAGTATCGGTACGGCCTGGGCTGGGGCCAACGTCCTGACTTTC. As protein: CASSIGTAWAGANVLTF.

The chain recombines TRBV27 with TRBJ1-2; 8 bases fit TRBD1. The germline CDR1 and CDR2 sequences are MNHEY and SMNVEV (reference sequence). The trim removed 4 bases at V and 0 bases at J, leaving 4 bases unmatched. The CDR3 runs to 15 residues. This CDR3 reads CASSSDREANYGYTF. CDR3 DNA: TGTGCCAGCAGTTCGGACAGGGAAGCTAACTATGGCTACACCTTC.

The chain is built from TRBV19 and TRBJ1-2; D may be TRBD1 (6 bases). V lost 3 bases to trimming and J lost 4 bases, with 21 bases between them. The germline V gene has CDR1 LNHDA and CDR2 SQIVND (reference sequence). This CDR3 contains 17 residues. The CDR3, as DNA: TGTGCCAGTAGTATTATCACACATAAGGGGGACCGCTATGGCTACACCTTC. Translated: CASSIITHKGDRYGYTF.

J is TRBJ1-1 and V is TRBV11-2; D ambiguous. The CDR3 runs to 13 residues. Between the trimmed V and J ends, which lost 8 bases and 1 base, there was a span of 11 bases. The germline V gene has CDR1 SGHAT and CDR2 FQNNGV. CDR3 nucleotide sequence: TGTGCCAGCCGCCCTAGTAGGAACACTGAAGCTTTCTTT. Encoded protein: CASRPSRNTEAFF.

The chain uses TRBV28 and TRBJ2-6, with D possibly TRBD2 on 5 matching bases. CDR1 MDHEN and CDR2 SYDVKM come from the germline V gene. The CDR3 has 16 residues. V lost 6 bases and J lost 0, with 12 bases in between. CDR3 region: CASREGRGSGANVLTF. CDR3 DNA sequence: TGTGCCAGCAGAGAAGGACGGGGCTCTGGGGCCAACGTCCTGACTTTC.

The chain links TRBV27 to TRBJ2-1; 9 bases fit TRBD1. Germline CDR1 is MNHEY and CDR2 is SMNVEV (reference sequence). Trimming at V came to 10 bases and at J to 8 bases, leaving 6 bases not matched to a gene. The CDR3 contains 12 residues. The DNA of the CDR3 is TGTGCCACCCAAACAGGGGGCGATGAGCAGTTCTTC. It encodes CATQTGGDEQFF.

The chain is built from TRBV5-6 and TRBJ1-4, with unresolved D. CDR1 is SGHDT, CDR2 YYEEEE, per germline. V was shortened by 4 bases and J by 7 bases, with 14 bases between the two germline ends. The CDR3 length is 14 residues. The CDR3 DNA follows: TGTGCCAGCAGCCCGACGGGCCTTGGTGAAAAACTGTTTTTT. Protein sequence: CASSPTGLGEKLFF. The full variable domain, in which reference TRBV5-6 and TRBJ1-4 provide the parts outside the CDR3, is DAGVTQSPTHLIKTRGQQVTLRCSPKSGHDTVSWYQQALGQGPQFIFQYYEEEERQRGNFPDRFSGHQFPNYSSELNVNALLLGDSALYLCASSPTGLGEKLFFGSGTQLSVL.

This chain joins TRBV9 and TRBJ1-1; D ambiguous. The length of the CDR3 is 14 residues. V shed 2 bases and J shed 0 bases, with 8 bases lying between them. Germline V gene sequence: CDR1 SGDLS, CDR2 YYNGEE. CDR3 nucleotide sequence: TGTGCCAGCAGCGTGGGTACAGTGAACACTGAAGCTTTCTTT. Amino acids: CASSVGTVNTEAFF.

The chain is built from TRBV7-3 and TRBJ2-1; tentative D call: TRBD2 (5 bases). The CDR3 loop spans 17 amino acids. Germline CDR1 reads SGHTA; CDR2 reads FQGTGA. Trimming removed 2 bases at V and 0 bases at J, with 14 bases between. The CDR3: CASSLDPGKSSYNEQFF. Written as DNA, the CDR3 is TGTGCCAGCAGCTTAGACCCGGGGAAAAGCTCCTACAATGAGCAGTTCTTC.

This clone occurred once. J is TRBJ2-7 and V is TRBV6-5, with 8 bases lining up with TRBD2. Losses at the gene ends were 2 bases for V and 3 bases for J; bases not matched to a gene: 6. Germline-derived CDR1 and CDR2 are MNHEY and SVGAGI. CDR3 length equals 15 residues. The CDR3 DNA sequence: TGTGCCAGCAGTTACCGCTCCGGGGGGGGCTACGAGCAGTACTTC. This translates into CASSYRSGGGYEQYF.

The sample holds one count of this clone. V and J are TRBV5-4 and TRBJ1-1, with a possible D match to TRBD1 (5 bases). Trimming pared 3 bases from V and 6 bases from J, leaving 9 bases between. This CDR3 has 12 residues. Germline V lookup: CDR1 SGHNT, CDR2 YYREEE (reference sequence). The CDR3 region is CASSWGIAEAFF. The CDR3, as DNA: TGTGCCAGCAGCTGGGGGATCGCTGAAGCTTTCTTT.

This clone was recorded only once. The rearrangement links TRBV10-3 to TRBJ1-1, with 9 bases that match TRBD1. This CDR3 comprises 15 residues. Germline CDR1 ENHRY, CDR2 SYGVKD. The ends lost 6 bases at V and 1 base at J; junction bases unmatched: 6. The CDR3 coding sequence is TGTGCCATCAGCAACTCGGGACAGGGGAACACTGAAGCTTTCTTT. Translated, it gives CAISNSGQGNTEAFF.

V is TRBV6-1 and J is TRBJ2-2; no definite D call. Germline-derived CDR1 and CDR2 are MNHNS and SASEGT. The CDR3 length is 14 residues. Between the trimmed V and J ends, which lost 8 bases and 1 base, there was a span of 11 bases. CDR3 residues: CASQFDQNTGELFF. CDR3 nucleotides: TGTGCCAGCCAGTTCGATCAGAACACCGGGGAGCTGTTTTTT.

The CDR3 bases are TGTGCCAGCAGTGAACCCCGGGACGCTCACGAGCAGTACTTC. Protein sequence: CASSEPRDAHEQYF. The chain has TRBV2 and TRBJ2-7; D possibly uses TRBD1 or TRBD2 (5 bases each). The CDR3 spans 14 residues. Germline loops: CDR1 SNHLY, CDR2 FYNNEI. V was shortened by 2 bases and J by 5 bases, with 13 bases between the two germline ends.

The chain is built from TRBV5-8 and TRBJ1-6; D gene ambiguous. V dropped 0 bases and J dropped 5 bases, with 9 bases sitting between them. In germline, CDR1 is SGHTS, CDR2 YDEGEE. The CDR3 loop spans 15 amino acids. CDR3 sequence reads: CASSLAGKNNSPLHF. For the CDR3, the DNA is TGTGCCAGCAGCTTGGCCGGGAAAAATAATTCACCCCTCCACTTT.

This rearrangement joins TRBV7-2 to TRBJ2-5; D remains unclear. The germline V and J ends were trimmed by 2 bases and 2 bases, with 6 bases remaining between them. Germline V gene lookup returns CDR1 SGHTA and CDR2 FQGNSA. The CDR3 is 13 residues long. In nucleotides, the CDR3 is TGTGCCAGCAGCTTAAGGCCACAAGAGACCCAGTACTTC. The encoded protein is CASSLRPQETQYF.

This clone occurred once. The gene calls are TRBV4-3 and TRBJ2-1, with D possibly being TRBD2 (7 bases). There are 16 residues in the CDR3. V lost 5 bases to trimming and J lost 0 bases, with 14 bases between them. Germline V lookup: CDR1 LGHNA, CDR2 YSLEER. CDR3 in amino acids: CASSSGGPSSYNEQFF. DNA for the CDR3: TGCGCCAGCAGCTCGGGGGGCCCGAGCTCCTACAATGAGCAGTTCTTC.

In its sample, this clone ranks as medium-sized. This CDR3 reads CASNSRGTGWNQPQHF. CDR3 bases: TGTGCCAGTAACTCGAGGGGGACAGGGTGGAATCAGCCCCAGCATTTT. The chain employs TRBV19 and TRBJ1-5, with 9 bases matching TRBD1. The CDR3 has 16 residues. V shed 7 bases, J shed 4 bases, and the junction held 11 bases outside the gene matches. Per germline, CDR1 LNHDA and CDR2 SQIVND (reference sequence).

V is TRBV28 and J is TRBJ1-2, with D possibly being TRBD1 (5 bases). Germline-derived CDR1 and CDR2 are MDHEN and SYDVKM. The CDR3 totals 13 residues. Trimming removed 5 bases at V and 6 bases at J, with 13 bases between. The CDR3 protein is CASSVPGRDGYTF. CDR3 DNA: TGTGCCAGCAGTGTCCCAGGGAGGGATGGCTACACCTTC.

This chain uses TRBV4-1 with TRBJ2-4; D is possibly TRBD2 (5 bases). CDR1 is MGHRA, CDR2 YSYEKL, per germline. The CDR3 has 20 amino acids. The germline V and J ends were trimmed by 0 bases and 4 bases, with 25 bases remaining between them. CDR3 nucleotides: TGCGCCAGCAGCCAAGAAGGAATCCTCGGGATAAACCCGAATAAAAACATTCAGTACTTC. It translates to CASSQEGILGINPNKNIQYF.

The J gene is TRBJ1-4, the V gene TRBV20-1; TRBD1 might be the D (5 bases). Germline CDR1 is DFQATT and CDR2 is SNEGSKA (reference sequence). The CDR3 loop spans 11 amino acids. The V end was cut by 6 bases, the J end by 8 bases, with 10 bases between. CDR3 coding DNA: TGCAGTGCACCGGAGGGGGAAAAACTGTTTTTT. It is translated as CSAPEGEKLFF.